Listed below are T cell receptor beta chains from one sample, sequenced in a study of blood T cell repertoires in COVID-19. Sequencing used immunoSEQ multiplex PCR; TCRdb keeps in-frame clones, though not all of them. The repertoire holds 200,000 to 250,000 clones, with just over 85% as singletons. Sequencing was done on a sample of peripheral blood. Source of these receptors: a man aged 50 to 59 with COVID-19, enrolled during active disease. Each CDR3 is given with its conserved first and last residue. D genes are given only for firm matches. Only some rows state a clone size, as once, few, many or a class for expanded clones.

J gene,V gene,D gene,clone size,CDR3 protein,CDR3 DNA
TRBJ1-4,TRBV5-5,.,.,CASSRTWTNEKLFF,TGTGCCAGCAGCCGGACATGGACTAATGAAAAACTGTTTTTT
TRBJ2-1,TRBV6-5,TRBD2,.,CASSLAGVYNEQFF,TGTGCCAGCAGCTTGGCGGGGGTTTACAATGAGCAGTTCTTC
TRBJ2-2,TRBV11-2,.,.,CASSRNGPGELFF,TGTGCCAGCAGCAGAAACGGTCCCGGGGAGCTGTTTTTT
TRBJ1-4,TRBV18,TRBD1,.,CASSPRDSSATNEKLFF,TGTGCCAGCTCACCAAGGGACAGCAGTGCAACTAATGAAAAACTGTTTTTT
TRBJ2-1,TRBV9,TRBD1,.,CASNPQGAHNEQFF,TGTGCCAGCAACCCACAGGGGGCCCACAATGAGCAGTTCTTC
TRBJ2-7,TRBV9,.,once,CASSAHPRGPPYEQYF,TGTGCCAGCAGCGCGCACCCGCGGGGGCCCCCCTACGAGCAGTACTTC
TRBJ2-7,TRBV27,TRBD1,.,CASSHRQGLTYEQYF,TGTGCCAGCAGTCACCGACAGGGGTTGACCTACGAGCAGTACTTC
TRBJ2-5,TRBV5-1,TRBD1,.,CASSLPSRDSQETQYF,TGCGCCAGCAGCTTGCCCAGTAGGGACAGCCAAGAGACCCAGTACTTC
TRBJ1-1,TRBV6-5,.,.,CASRLGTPFSFF,TGTGCCAGCAGACTCGGGACACCCTTTAGTTTCTTT
TRBJ1-2,TRBV12-3/TRBV12-4,.,many,CASSLGDSSGYTF,TGTGCCAGCAGTTTAGGGGACTCCAGCGGCTACACCTTC
TRBJ1-2,TRBV7-9,.,.,CASSPQGPLGYTF,TGTGCCAGCAGCCCCCAGGGTCCACTTGGCTACACCTTC
TRBJ2-7,TRBV29-1,.,.,CSVEQEYEQYF,TGCAGCGTAGAACAGGAATACGAGCAGTACTTC
TRBJ2-1,TRBV19,TRBD2,.,CATSGTSGFSSYNEQFF,TGTGCCACTTCCGGGACTAGCGGATTCAGCTCCTACAATGAGCAGTTCTTC
TRBJ1-6,TRBV18,.,.,CASATGLQGLSPLHF,TGTGCCAGCGCCACAGGCTTACAGGGCCTCTCACCCCTCCACTTT
TRBJ2-7,TRBV30,.,.,CACKKSGELYEQYF,TGTGCCTGTAAGAAGTCAGGGGAGTTATACGAGCAGTACTTC
TRBJ1-5,TRBV19,TRBD1,few,CASSPGTGGTNQPQHF,TGTGCCAGTAGTCCGGGGACAGGGGGGACGAATCAGCCCCAGCATTTT
TRBJ2-4,TRBV10-3,.,.,CAISESVRENIQYF,TGTGCCATCAGTGAGTCAGTCAGGGAAAACATTCAGTACTTC
TRBJ2-2,TRBV7-9,TRBD2,.,CASSPSGRATGELFF,TGTGCCAGCAGCCCTAGCGGGAGGGCCACCGGGGAGCTGTTTTTT
TRBJ2-7,TRBV11-2,.,.,CASSLVHSGEQYF,TGTGCCAGCAGCTTAGTTCACTCGGGCGAGCAGTACTTC
TRBJ1-5,TRBV3-1/TRBV3-2,TRBD1,.,CASSQAGTAQPQHF,TGTGCCAGCAGCCAAGCCGGGACAGCCCAGCCCCAGCATTTT
TRBJ2-2,TRBV3-1/TRBV3-2,.,.,CASSQAYSPGELFF,TGTGCCAGCAGCCAAGCCTATAGCCCCGGGGAGCTGTTTTTT
TRBJ2-2,TRBV11-2,.,.,CASSLLSAGELFF,TGTGCCAGCAGCTTACTGTCTGCCGGGGAGCTGTTTTTT
TRBJ2-5,TRBV7-2,TRBD2,.,CASSLARTSGGGWEETQYF,TGTGCCAGCAGCTTAGCTAGGACTAGCGGGGGGGGATGGGAAGAGACCCAGTACTTC
TRBJ1-3,TRBV3-1/TRBV3-2,.,once,CASSHPFPGPSGNTIYF,TGTGCCAGCAGCCACCCTTTTCCAGGGCCCTCTGGAAACACCATATATTTT
TRBJ2-3,TRBV5-4,.,.,CASSPGDRNTDTQYF,TGTGCCAGCAGCCCAGGTGACAGAAACACAGATACGCAGTATTTT
TRBJ1-4,TRBV7-3,TRBD1,.,CASSPGQGAKYLLFF,TGTGCCAGCAGCCCGGGACAGGGGGCGAAATATTTACTGTTTTTT
TRBJ2-1,TRBV5-8,TRBD2,.,CASSPLSGRGSNEQFF,TGTGCCAGCAGCCCCTTAAGCGGGAGGGGCTCCAATGAGCAGTTCTTC